Listed below are T cell receptor beta chains from one sample, sequenced in a study of blood T cell repertoires in COVID-19. Repertoires were generated with immunoSEQ multiplex PCR, while TCRdb's copy carries only in-frame clones and drops some. This sample has about 140,000 clones, with approximately 89% found just once. Sequenced material: peripheral blood. All receptors come from a human donor in a cohort sampled during active COVID-19. The CDR3 runs from the conserved cysteine through the conserved F or W. D genes are given only for firm matches. Clone size is shown for a subset of rows, as once, few, many or a class of expanded clone.

v_call: TRBV11-2
j_call: TRBJ1-2
clone_size: NA
d_call: NA
cdr3_nt: TGTGCCAGCAGCCCTCTGACAGGTGGAAACTATGGCTACACCTTC
cdr3_aa: CASSPLTGGNYGYTF

v_call: TRBV7-9
j_call: TRBJ2-1
clone_size: once
d_call: NA
cdr3_nt: TGTGCCAGCAGCCCCGGGACAATAGGTGAGCAGTTCTTC
cdr3_aa: CASSPGTIGEQFF

v_call: TRBV5-6
j_call: TRBJ2-7
clone_size: NA
d_call: TRBD1
cdr3_nt: TGTGCCAGCAGCCGACAGGGGGGCAGGTACGAGCAGTACTTC
cdr3_aa: CASSRQGGRYEQYF

v_call: TRBV7-3
j_call: TRBJ1-2
clone_size: NA
d_call: NA
cdr3_nt: TGTGCCAGCAGCTTAGTTGGCGGGGCCTACACCTTC
cdr3_aa: CASSLVGGAYTF

v_call: TRBV11-3
j_call: TRBJ2-1
clone_size: NA
d_call: TRBD2
cdr3_nt: TGTGCCAGCAGCCTTAGCGGGGGCGAGTACCATGAGCAGTTCTTC
cdr3_aa: CASSLSGGEYHEQFF

v_call: TRBV25-1
j_call: TRBJ1-2
clone_size: once
d_call: NA
cdr3_nt: TGTGCCAGCAGTGCTAGAGGCTGGGACTATGGCTACACCTTC
cdr3_aa: CASSARGWDYGYTF

v_call: TRBV6-5
j_call: TRBJ2-7
clone_size: few
d_call: NA
cdr3_nt: TGTGCCAGCAGAGCCCGGGACAAACGATACGAGCAGTACTTC
cdr3_aa: CASRARDKRYEQYF

v_call: TRBV3-1/TRBV3-2
j_call: TRBJ2-3
clone_size: once
d_call: TRBD2
cdr3_nt: TGTGCCAGCAGCCCCGCCGGGGGGATACCCACAGATACGCAGTATTTT
cdr3_aa: CASSPAGGIPTDTQYF

v_call: TRBV5-1
j_call: TRBJ2-1
clone_size: NA
d_call: NA
cdr3_nt: TGCGCCAGCAGCGGCGGGTCCGGGACCTACAATGAGCAGTTCTTC
cdr3_aa: CASSGGSGTYNEQFF

v_call: TRBV6-5
j_call: TRBJ1-2
clone_size: NA
d_call: NA
cdr3_nt: TGTGCCAGCAGCCTACAGGGTTTGGCTGGCTACACCTTC
cdr3_aa: CASSLQGLAGYTF

v_call: TRBV19
j_call: TRBJ2-7
clone_size: NA
d_call: NA
cdr3_nt: TGTGCCAGTAGTATAGGTGGACAGAGCCGCGAGCAGTACTTC
cdr3_aa: CASSIGGQSREQYF

v_call: TRBV9
j_call: TRBJ2-7
clone_size: once
d_call: NA
cdr3_nt: TGTGCCAGCAGCGTGGGTCAGGGCGTGGAGCAGTACTTC
cdr3_aa: CASSVGQGVEQYF

v_call: TRBV27
j_call: TRBJ1-2
clone_size: NA
d_call: TRBD1
cdr3_nt: TGTGCCAGCAGTTCGACCGGGACAGGCTATGGCTACACCTTC
cdr3_aa: CASSSTGTGYGYTF

v_call: TRBV18
j_call: TRBJ2-7
clone_size: NA
d_call: NA
cdr3_nt: TGTGCCAGCTCACCAAGGAACAGCGGCACCTACGAGCAGTACTTC
cdr3_aa: CASSPRNSGTYEQYF

v_call: TRBV6-5
j_call: TRBJ1-2
clone_size: NA
d_call: NA
cdr3_nt: TGTGCCAGCAGTTCACGAGGGGGAATCTATGGCTACACCTTC
cdr3_aa: CASSSRGGIYGYTF

v_call: TRBV2
j_call: TRBJ1-2
clone_size: NA
d_call: NA
cdr3_nt: TGTGCCAGCAGTGCCAGGCAGGCTGCCTATGGCTACACCTTC
cdr3_aa: CASSARQAAYGYTF

v_call: TRBV7-6
j_call: TRBJ1-6
clone_size: NA
d_call: TRBD1
cdr3_nt: TGTGCCAGCAGCCTGGAGGGACAGGGGCCGACGAGAGATAATTCACCCCTCCACTTT
cdr3_aa: CASSLEGQGPTRDNSPLHF

v_call: TRBV5-4
j_call: TRBJ2-5
clone_size: NA
d_call: NA
cdr3_nt: TGTGCCAGCAGCCTACTAGGCCAAGAGACCCAGTACTTC
cdr3_aa: CASSLLGQETQYF

v_call: TRBV5-1
j_call: TRBJ2-6
clone_size: few
d_call: NA
cdr3_nt: TGCGCCAGCAGCTTGGCAGGGGCGCCGGTCGGGGCCAACGTCCTGACTTTC
cdr3_aa: CASSLAGAPVGANVLTF

v_call: TRBV5-4
j_call: TRBJ1-5
clone_size: NA
d_call: NA
cdr3_nt: TGTGCCAGCAGCTTGGAAAGTAGGAGAACTAGCAATCAGCCCCAGCATTTT
cdr3_aa: CASSLESRRTSNQPQHF

v_call: TRBV18
j_call: TRBJ1-1
clone_size: NA
d_call: NA
cdr3_nt: TGTGCCAGCTCACCACAGGGGATGGGGAACACTGAAGCTTTCTTT
cdr3_aa: CASSPQGMGNTEAFF

v_call: TRBV29-1
j_call: TRBJ2-5
clone_size: NA
d_call: NA
cdr3_nt: TGCAGCGGGTACAGGGCCGAGACCCAGTACTTC
cdr3_aa: CSGYRAETQYF

v_call: TRBV6-2/TRBV6-3
j_call: TRBJ1-1
clone_size: NA
d_call: NA
cdr3_nt: TGTGCCAGCAGTTACACCAAAACAGGGAACACTGAAGCTTTCTTT
cdr3_aa: CASSYTKTGNTEAFF

v_call: TRBV27
j_call: TRBJ1-2
clone_size: NA
d_call: NA
cdr3_nt: TGTGCCAGCAGTTCAGGGAAGGGGGACTATGGCTACACCTTC
cdr3_aa: CASSSGKGDYGYTF

v_call: TRBV6-5
j_call: TRBJ1-1
clone_size: NA
d_call: TRBD1
cdr3_nt: TGTGCCAGCATCCAACCCGGGACAGGGACCACTGAAGCTTTCTTT
cdr3_aa: CASIQPGTGTTEAFF

v_call: TRBV7-9
j_call: TRBJ1-2
clone_size: NA
d_call: NA
cdr3_nt: TGTGCCAGCAGCACAGCCCTCAGGGATGGCTACACCTTC
cdr3_aa: CASSTALRDGYTF

v_call: TRBV7-8
j_call: TRBJ2-3
clone_size: NA
d_call: NA
cdr3_nt: TGTGCCAGCAGCTTATCCCCCACCCGACAAGCAGATACGCAGTATTTT
cdr3_aa: CASSLSPTRQADTQYF

v_call: TRBV7-2
j_call: TRBJ1-2
clone_size: NA
d_call: NA
cdr3_nt: TGTGCCAGCAGCCCAATCACAGGGTCTCTAGGCGGCTACACCTTC
cdr3_aa: CASSPITGSLGGYTF

v_call: TRBV25-1
j_call: TRBJ2-2
clone_size: NA
d_call: NA
cdr3_nt: TGTGCCAGCAGTGAGACAGGTTGGGCCGGGGAGCTGTTTTTT
cdr3_aa: CASSETGWAGELFF